This T cell receptor beta chain appears in the sequencing data of a study of beta chain features in type 1 diabetes (dated by TCRdb to the late 2010s). With respect to the entire study: Mean age, gender distribution, total cell number and subset yield did not differ between patients and healthy donors. Regulatory and stem cell-like memory subsets were obtained from only 8 patients and about eight healthy donors, while naive and central memory subsets were obtained from all 30 or so donors. In the study, TCRB repertoires of sorted circulating CD4+ T cell subsets from recently diagnosed type 1 diabetes patients were compared with those of matched healthy donors. A total of around 110,000,000 sorted cells were examined across all samples, and RNA yield correlated strongly with the number of cells per subset.

The CDR3 numbers 15 residues from cysteine through phenylalanine. The CDR3 DNA has 45 bases and is translated from base 1. V sheds 8 bases and J sheds 5 bases, leaving 21 bases between their ends. Each donor gave one peripheral blood draw, averaging approximately 0.12 L, which was collected into heparinised tubes. A BD FACSAria II was used to sort naive, central memory, regulatory and stem cell-like memory CD4+ T cells with a panel that included CD45RO, CCR7, CD25, CD127, CD95 and CD27. Purity was above 98% for every sorted population. PBMCs were isolated right away by Lymphoprep density gradient centrifugation and were stained directly, without culture. So that batch effects would be minimized, each experiment stained and sorted samples in pairs, pairing one healthy donor with one patient. The High Capacity cDNA Reverse Transcription Kit was used to reverse transcribe all of the isolated RNA, meaning that expressed TCRB transcripts were what got sequenced. Naive, central memory and regulatory T cell samples underwent deep immunoSEQ sequencing, averaging about 3.57 million total reads per sample. Sorted cells were lysed in RLT buffer and RNA was extracted with DNase-treated RNeasy Micro or Mini kits, depending on cell number. To prevent cross-contamination, every cell subset was processed on its own, while patient and healthy donor samples were processed together. TCRB sequences were amplified from cDNA with the immunoSEQ multiplex PCR, producing 87-bp fragments spanning the CDR3 region. Amplicons were sequenced on the Illumina HiSeq platform. As for the authors' bioinformatics: PCR bias was corrected computationally using synthetic template baselines, and reads within Hamming distance 2 were collapsed, with unmergeable singletons discarded. Reads were aligned against IMGT so that V, D and J genes, CDR3 length and insertions or deletions at six rearrangement sites could be assigned. Clonotype counts were normalized to sorted cell number within each subset before computing true diversity and Gini coefficients with the tcR R package. Repertoire sharing was quantified using the overlap coefficient calculated on TCRB nucleotide sequences. Out-of-frame TCRB sequences from naive cells were analyzed as a proxy for the pre-selection repertoire. Imported from immuneACCESS, the table was reduced by TCRdb to in-frame sequences with V and J called. These copies leave out some clones; in studies compared against another copy, an unresolved V gene accounts for under half, and the cause of the remainder is not known. Clone size and V and J calls were adopted from that table, with D and trimming inferred from the DNA. This sample lists under 250,000 clones; 12% to 15% were detected once. Clones ranked in the top ten supply more than 0.025% of the sample.

The investigation overall reported the following: Naive, central memory and regulatory TCRB repertoires appeared to be more similar among patients than among healthy donors. Because the HLA sub-analyses included only small numbers of individuals, any influence of HLA type on TCRB rearrangement was left unresolved. Sequencing cDNA rather than genomic DNA could over-represent highly expressing activated cells, although activation and CD3 levels did not differ between groups. PCR may preferentially amplify shorter templates, but because patient and control samples were amplified and corrected together, any resulting skew would affect both groups equally. At VDJ recombination sites, type 1 diabetes patients had fewer insertions and more deleted nucleotides, which implies abnormalities in thymic rearrangement. A moderate but significant shortening of TCRB CDR3 length was observed in type 1 diabetes patients in all four CD4+ subsets.

This clone was counted only a few times. What antigen it recognizes has not been identified. Per-nucleotide qualities are absent, and no much larger clonotype sits a single base away. The V and J segments used are TRBV23-1 and TRBJ1-1, with the D gene too uncertain to name. TRBV23-1 is reported as an ORF; its role is uncertain. The source of this sequence is a middle-aged woman in good health. Sequenced material: naive CD4+ T cells from blood. According to the study, the label for this sample's cell subset or site signals: true naive CD4+ T cells. The CDR3 protein sequence reads: CASQSRSEGGTEAFF. The sequenced DNA: TGCGCCAGCCAATCCCGAAGCGAGGGAGGAACTGAAGCTTTCTTT.